Sequencing of this TCR beta chain was carried out in a study of blood T cell repertoires in COVID-19. Method: immunoSEQ multiplex PCR; TCRdb's copy keeps in-frame clones and lacks some. Among approximately 210,000 clones listed, 92% were seen once. Trimming took 4 bases from V and 6 from J, leaving 10 bases between them. CDR3 length: 12 residues. Sample: peripheral blood. The receptor was isolated from a man aged 25-45 years with acute or convalescent COVID-19. The rearrangement joins TRBV12-3 or TRBV12-4 to TRBJ2-7; D possibly corresponds to TRBD1 (5 bases). The CDR3 reads CASSSGNIEQYF. Here the CDR3 DNA reads TGTGCCAGCAGTTCAGGGAATATCGAGCAGTACTTC.